Presented here are 31 T cell receptor beta chains from one specimen sequenced in a study of cytotoxic CD8 clonotypes in ibrutinib-treated CLL (dated by TCRdb to 2020 to 2022). The library was prepared using the immunoSEQ multiplex PCR assay. In TCRdb, the immuneACCESS table is reduced to in-frame sequences with V and J assigned. These tables do not hold every clone; where another copy was compared, an unresolved V gene accounts for under half, and the others remain unexplained. The sample table contains 20,000 to 30,000 clones; only one count was recorded for about 67% of them. Approximately 46% of the sample comes from the top ten. According to the study, the label for this sample's time point signals: about a year on ibrutinib. The sequences come from PBMCs, collected after 12 months of ibrutinib treatment. The receptors stem from a human donor with chronic lymphocytic leukemia.

For the CDR3, the DNA is TGTGCCTGGATGGGGGGCTCAGATACGCAGTATTTT. Residues: CAWMGGSDTQYF. This chain uses TRBV30 with TRBJ2-3; D is perhaps TRBD1 or TRBD2 (6 bases each). V was pared by 4 bases and J by 4 bases, with 9 bases between. Germline CDR1 and CDR2: GTSNPN and SVGIG (reference sequence). CDR3 length: 12 residues.

There are a few counts of this clone. This chain connects TRBV11-1 to TRBJ1-4, with D hard to call. The germline gives CDR1 SGHAT, CDR2 FQDESV (reference sequence). The CDR3 is made up of 11 amino acids. Deletions cut 5 bases from V and 10 bases from J, with 8 bases between. The CDR3 loop is CASSDTGKLFF. CDR3 DNA sequence: TGTGCCAGCAGCGACACTGGAAAACTGTTTTTT.

This clone showed up just once. The chain joins TRBV15 to TRBJ1-2, with D perhaps matching TRBD1 (5 bases). V shed 0 bases and J shed 11 bases, with 13 bases lying between them. The CDR3 is made up of 13 amino acids. The germline CDR1 and CDR2 sequences are LNHNV and YYDKDF (reference sequence). The CDR3 bases are TGTGCCACCAGCAGAGATCGGACGGGGGGGTACACCTTC. The encoded protein is CATSRDRTGGYTF.

V is TRBV4-1 and J is TRBJ2-7; TRBD1 matches 11 bases. The CDR3 extends over 19 amino acids. Looked up from germline, CDR1 is MGHRA and CDR2 is YSYEKL. V was pared by 5 bases and J by 3 bases, with 18 bases of the junction left unmatched. The DNA for the CDR3 is TGCGCCAGCAGCGGAAGGGGCCCGGGACAGGGGGGAATAGTCTACGAGCAGTACTTC. Protein: CASSGRGPGQGGIVYEQYF.

The chain uses TRBV29-1 and TRBJ1-1, with D possibly TRBD1 on 5 matching bases. V lost 4 bases and J 1 base, leaving 7 bases between the germline ends. Germline V CDR1 and CDR2: SQVTM, ANQGSEA. This CDR3 comprises 12 residues. CDR3 nucleotides: TGCAGCGTTGGTGGGGGGAACACTGAAGCTTTCTTT. As protein: CSVGGGNTEAFF.

The rearrangement uses TRBV19 and TRBJ2-2, with D unclear. This CDR3 comprises 13 residues. V was cut by 3 bases and J by 3 bases, with 5 bases left in between. Germline V CDR1 and CDR2: LNHDA, SQIVND (reference sequence). The chain's CDR3 is CASSIGDTGELFF. In nucleotides, the CDR3 is TGTGCCAGTAGTATTGGGGACACCGGGGAGCTGTTTTTT.

The V call is TRBV5-1, the J call TRBJ2-3; D uncertain. The germline CDR1 and CDR2 sequences are SGHRS and YFSETQ. The CDR3 sequence is 13 residues long. The germline V and J ends were trimmed by 0 bases and 2 bases, with 4 bases remaining between them. This CDR3 reads CASSLGPTDTQYF. The CDR3 DNA is TGCGCCAGCAGCTTGGGCCCCACAGATACGCAGTATTTT.

The chain uses TRBV28 and TRBJ2-7; D perhaps matches TRBD1 (6 bases). CDR1 and CDR2 from the germline V gene are MDHEN and SYDVKM. V was cut by 3 bases and J by 2 bases, with 11 bases left in between. The CDR3 has 14 amino acids. CDR3 DNA: TGTGCCAGCAGTTTGGGGGCGGCCACCTACGAGCAGTACTTC. This gives the protein CASSLGAATYEQYF.

The gene calls are TRBV19 and TRBJ2-3, with no clear D. The CDR3 loop spans 15 amino acids. Germline loops: CDR1 LNHDA, CDR2 SQIVND (reference sequence). Trimming left V 1 base short and J 1 base short, with 9 bases between. In DNA form, the CDR3 reads TGTGCCAGTAGTATAGGGACGGGCCGCACAGATACGCAGTATTTT. This codes for CASSIGTGRTDTQYF.

The chain has TRBV11-2 and TRBJ1-4; weak D call: TRBD1 (6 bases). Germline CDR1 is SGHAT and CDR2 is FQNNGV. CDR3 length: 16 amino acids. Between the trimmed V and J ends, which lost 2 bases and 7 bases, there was a span of 17 bases. Here the CDR3 reads CASSLRSGARGEKLFF. The CDR3 DNA reads TGTGCCAGCAGCTTAAGGTCAGGGGCGCGTGGTGAAAAACTGTTTTTT.

This clone rates as medium-sized. The chain joins TRBV2 to TRBJ1-2; D is ambiguous. The V end lost 6 bases, the J end lost 6 bases, and 8 bases lay between the germline ends. The CDR3 consists of 11 residues. CDR1 and CDR2 from the germline V gene are SNHLY and FYNNEI. The CDR3 reads CASSAEDGYTF. DNA for the CDR3: TGTGCCAGCAGCGCTGAGGATGGCTACACCTTC.

This chain links TRBV15 with TRBJ2-7; 7 bases line up with TRBD2. Germline CDR1 reads LNHNV; CDR2 reads YYDKDF (reference sequence). With V trimmed by 2 bases and J by 3 bases, 16 bases remained unmatched. The CDR3 consists of 18 residues. The CDR3 is CATSRLGSGGTVDYEQYF. CDR3 nucleotides: TGTGCCACCAGCAGATTGGGATCCGGGGGGACGGTCGACTACGAGCAGTACTTC.

DNA of the CDR3: TGTGCCAGCAGCACACAGGGCGACTATGGCTACACCTTC. Its protein is CASSTQGDYGYTF. The chain has TRBV9 and TRBJ1-2; possibly TRBD1 for D (6 bases). This CDR3 spans 13 amino acids. Trimming shortened V by 4 bases and J by 3 bases, and 10 bases separated the two germline ends. Germline CDR1 is SGDLS and CDR2 is YYNGEE.

V and J are TRBV4-3 and TRBJ1-2; possible D gene TRBD1, 6 bases. Germline assignment: CDR1 LGHNA and CDR2 YSLEER. The V end lost 6 bases, the J end lost 4 bases, and 21 bases lay between the germline ends. The CDR3 is made up of 16 amino acids. The CDR3 sequence: CASSPGGGGAVYGYTF. CDR3 coding DNA: TGCGCCAGCAGTCCGGGAGGGGGGGGCGCAGTCTATGGCTACACCTTC.

This chain joins TRBV5-1 and TRBJ2-7; D is unresolved. The CDR3 runs 14 residues. Per germline, CDR1 SGHRS and CDR2 YFSETQ. The V gene lost 4 bases and the J gene lost 2 bases, with 13 bases spanning the gap. The CDR3 nucleotides are TGCGCCAGCAGCGACTCCCCTCCCACCTACGAGCAGTACTTC. Translating it yields CASSDSPPTYEQYF.

The chain is built from TRBV10-1 and TRBJ2-3; D is possibly TRBD1 (6 bases). From germline, CDR1 is WNHNN and CDR2 SYGVQD (reference sequence). Trimming took off 3 bases at V and 4 bases at J, with 11 bases between the two ends. The CDR3 contains 14 residues. DNA for the CDR3: TGCGCCAGCAGTGACTACAGGGTCTCAGATACGCAGTATTTT. It codes for CASSDYRVSDTQYF.

The chain joins TRBV29-1 to TRBJ2-3; D gene unclear. The germline CDR1 and CDR2 sequences are SQVTM and ANQGSEA. V was pared by 6 bases and J by 2 bases, with 9 bases between. The CDR3 has 12 residues. CDR3 residues: CSVIRDTDTQYF. The CDR3 DNA is TGCAGCGTAATACGTGACACAGATACGCAGTATTTT.

This chain uses TRBV2 with TRBJ2-1, with a possible D match to TRBD1 (6 bases). The CDR3 has 14 residues. The germline V and J ends were trimmed by 1 base and 4 bases, with 8 bases remaining between them. In germline, CDR1 is SNHLY, CDR2 FYNNEI. This CDR3 is CASSEVRGYNEQFF. CDR3 bases: TGTGCCAGCAGTGAAGTCAGGGGTTACAATGAGCAGTTCTTC.

V gene TRBV6-6 combines with J gene TRBJ1-4; TRBD1 matches 9 bases. Germline V gene data show CDR1 as MNHNY and CDR2 as SVGAGI (reference sequence). There are 15 residues in the CDR3. The V gene end was trimmed by 6 bases and the J gene end by 4 bases; junction bases not matched to a gene: 6. For the CDR3, the DNA is TGTGCCAGCAGAAATGGGACAGGGATTAATGAAAAACTGTTTTTT. Amino acids: CASRNGTGINEKLFF.

The chain joins TRBV28 to TRBJ2-3; D gene unclear. Trimming removed 6 bases from V and 1 base from J, with 14 bases in between. CDR3 length: 15 residues. Germline CDR1 and CDR2: MDHEN and SYDVKM. The CDR3 protein is CASSRGRAGTDTQYF. CDR3 DNA sequence: TGTGCCAGCAGCCGTGGTAGGGCGGGCACAGATACGCAGTATTTT.

The gene calls are TRBV19 and TRBJ1-5, with a tentative D call TRBD1 (6 bases). Looked up from germline, CDR1 is LNHDA and CDR2 is SQIVND (reference sequence). The V gene lost 10 bases and the J gene lost 2 bases, with 15 bases spanning the gap. This CDR3 region has 14 residues. This CDR3 is CATWEGGRNQPQHF. The CDR3 DNA is TGTGCCACTTGGGAGGGGGGACGCAATCAGCCCCAGCATTTT. The variable domain in full, with the rest retrieved from reference TRBV19 and TRBJ1-5, is DGGITQSPKYLFRKEGQNVTLSCEQNLNHDAMYWYRQDPGQGLRLIYYSQIVNDFQKGDIAEGYSVSREKKESFPLTVTSAQKNPTAFYLCATWEGGRNQPQHFGDGTRLSIL.

This clone was seen a few times. The chain recombines TRBV2 with TRBJ1-2, with a tentative D call TRBD1 (5 bases). V was clipped by 6 bases and J by 1 base, with 6 bases between them. The CDR3 is 12 amino acids. Germline loops: CDR1 SNHLY, CDR2 FYNNEI. Here the CDR3 reads CASSRVNYGYTF. CDR3 sequence (DNA): TGTGCCAGCAGCAGGGTTAACTATGGCTACACCTTC.

This clone was found a few times. The chain combines TRBV11-2 with TRBJ2-2; D uncertain. V gave up 10 bases and J gave up 7 bases, with 7 bases separating them. CDR1 is SGHAT and CDR2 is FQNNGV in the germline V gene. The length of the CDR3 is 10 residues. CDR3 sequence: CATRGGELFF. CDR3 sequence (DNA): TGTGCCACCCGCGGCGGGGAGCTGTTTTTT. Complete variable domain (other parts from reference TRBV11-2 and TRBJ2-2): EAGVAQSPRYKIIEKRQSVAFWCNPISGHATLYWYQQILGQGPKLLIQFQNNGVVDDSQLPKDRFSAERLKGVDSTLKIQPAKLEDSAVYLCATRGGELFFGEGSRLTVL.

This clone was seen only once. J is TRBJ2-7 and V is TRBV11-2, with a possible D match to TRBD2 (6 bases). Germline CDR1 is SGHAT and CDR2 is FQNNGV. The CDR3 length is 13 residues. Trimming stripped 6 bases from V and 3 bases from J, with 12 bases between. CDR3 loop: CASRRTGGYEQYF. In nucleotides, the CDR3 is TGTGCCAGCAGAAGAACCGGGGGCTACGAGCAGTACTTC.

This rearrangement joins TRBV4-2 to TRBJ2-3, with 8 positions matching TRBD2. The CDR3 totals 15 residues. Germline CDR1 reads LGHNA; CDR2 reads YNFKEQ. The V gene end was trimmed by 1 base and the J gene end by 2 bases; junction bases not matched to a gene: 2. The CDR3 DNA is TGTGCCAGCAGCCAAGCCGGGGGGGACACAGATACGCAGTATTTT. Protein sequence: CASSQAGGDTDTQYF.

The V call is TRBV29-1, the J call TRBJ2-3; D not resolved. This CDR3 region has 14 residues. Per germline, CDR1 SQVTM and CDR2 ANQGSEA. Trimming left V 4 bases short and J 9 bases short, with 20 bases between. CDR3: CSVGALVIVSTQYF. The CDR3 region has the DNA TGCAGCGTTGGGGCCCTAGTCATTGTGAGCACGCAGTATTTT.

The chain recombines TRBV6-6 with TRBJ2-6; weak D call: TRBD2 (5 bases). The germline gives CDR1 MNHNY, CDR2 SVGAGI (reference sequence). The V gene lost 7 bases and the J gene lost 0 bases, with 10 bases spanning the gap. The CDR3 extends over 15 amino acids. CDR3 residues: CASKPAGSGANVLTF. CDR3 nucleotides: TGTGCCAGCAAGCCTGCGGGCTCTGGGGCCAACGTCCTGACTTTC.

This clone has just a few counts. The chain carries TRBV7-6 and TRBJ2-1; 7 nucleotides line up with TRBD1. This CDR3 spans 17 amino acids. Germline assignment: CDR1 SGHVS and CDR2 FNYEAQ. Trimming took 2 bases from V and 8 from J; bases not matched to a gene: 15. The CDR3 here is CASSLPRTGQSIHEQFF. The CDR3 nucleotides read TGTGCCAGCAGCTTACCAAGGACAGGTCAGTCGATCCATGAGCAGTTCTTC.

The V call is TRBV7-2, the J call TRBJ1-2, with 8 bases fitting TRBD1. CDR1 and CDR2 from the germline V gene are SGHTA and FQGNSA. The CDR3 is made up of 16 amino acids. With V trimmed by 5 bases and J by 0 bases, 8 bases remained unmatched. The CDR3 coding sequence is TGTGCCAGCAGCGAGCTTGGGACAGGCACTAACTATGGCTACACCTTC. Amino acid sequence: CASSELGTGTNYGYTF.

This chain joins TRBV11-3 and TRBJ1-3, with a tentative D call TRBD1 (5 bases). The CDR3 loop spans 16 amino acids. Deletions cut 5 bases from V and 0 bases from J, with 14 bases between. Germline lookup yields CDR1 SGHNT and CDR2 YENEEA. The CDR3 nucleotides are TGTGCCAGCAGCCAGTCCGCGGGGCTCTCTGGAAACACCATATATTTT. It yields the protein CASSQSAGLSGNTIYF. Based on the CDR3 plus reference TRBV11-3 and TRBJ1-3, the full variable domain is EAGVVQSPRYKIIEKKQPVAFWCNPISGHNTLYWYLQNLGQGPELLIRYENEEAVDDSQLPKDRFSAERLKGVDSTLKIQPAELGDSAVYLCASSQSAGLSGNTIYFGEGSWLTVV.

As concerns this clone: Sequence at one end of the junction differs from germline and may be a read error. The chain joins TRBV5-1 to TRBJ2-4, with 9 bases matching TRBD2. The CDR3 is 12 amino acids. The germline V gene has CDR1 SGHRS and CDR2 YFSETQ. For the CDR3, the DNA is TGCGCCAGCAGCTCCACCGGACTAGCGCGCTCGTTC. Translated: CASSSTGLARSF.